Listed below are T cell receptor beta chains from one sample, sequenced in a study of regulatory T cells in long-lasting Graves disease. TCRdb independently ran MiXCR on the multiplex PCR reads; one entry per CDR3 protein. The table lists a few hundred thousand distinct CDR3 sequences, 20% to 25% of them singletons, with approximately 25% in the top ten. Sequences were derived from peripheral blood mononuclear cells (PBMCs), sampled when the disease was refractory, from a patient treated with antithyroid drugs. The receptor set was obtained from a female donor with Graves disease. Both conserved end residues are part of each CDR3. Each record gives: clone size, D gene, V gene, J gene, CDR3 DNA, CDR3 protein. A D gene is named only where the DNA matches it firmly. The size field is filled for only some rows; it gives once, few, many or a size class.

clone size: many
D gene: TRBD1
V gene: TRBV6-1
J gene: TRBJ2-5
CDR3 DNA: TGTGCCAGCAGAACAGGGGCGGCGGAGACCCAGTACTTC
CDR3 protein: CASRTGAAETQYF

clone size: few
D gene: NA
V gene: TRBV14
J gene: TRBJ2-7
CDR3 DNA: TGTGCCAGCAGCCTAACAGCTGTCAGCTACGAGCAGTACTTC
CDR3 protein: CASSLTAVSYEQYF

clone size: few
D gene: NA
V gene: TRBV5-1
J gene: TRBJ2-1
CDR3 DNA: TGCGCCAGCAGCTTTCCCGGGTCCGACGAGCAGTTCTTC
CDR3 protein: CASSFPGSDEQFF

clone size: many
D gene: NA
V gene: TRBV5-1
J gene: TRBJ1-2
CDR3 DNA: TGTGCCAGCAGTTTCGATCGTAACTATGGCTACACCTTC
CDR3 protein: CASSFDRNYGYTF

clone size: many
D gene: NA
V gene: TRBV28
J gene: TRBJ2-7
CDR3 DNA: TGTGCCAGCAGTTTGACCGGCAAGGGTTACGAGCAGTACTTC
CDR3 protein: CASSLTGKGYEQYF

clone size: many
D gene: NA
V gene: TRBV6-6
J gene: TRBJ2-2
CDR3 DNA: TGTGCCAGCAGTTACTCGTCGGGCGGGGCTTACACCGGGGAGCTGTTTTTT
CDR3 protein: CASSYSSGGAYTGELFF

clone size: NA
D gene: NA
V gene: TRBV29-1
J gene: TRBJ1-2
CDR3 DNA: TGCAGCGTTGAAGATCCTGGCATGGTTGAGGGCTACACCTTC
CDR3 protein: CSVEDPGMVEGYTF

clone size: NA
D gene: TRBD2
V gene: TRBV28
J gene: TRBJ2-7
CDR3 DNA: TGTGCCAGCAGTTTGGGGACTAGCGGGAGGACCGAGCAGTACTTC
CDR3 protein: CASSLGTSGRTEQYF

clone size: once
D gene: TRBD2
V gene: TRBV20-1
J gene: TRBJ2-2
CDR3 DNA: TGCAGTGTCAGAGGCGGTTCTAGCGGGGGGAACACCGGGGAGCTGTTTTTT
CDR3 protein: CSVRGGSSGGNTGELFF

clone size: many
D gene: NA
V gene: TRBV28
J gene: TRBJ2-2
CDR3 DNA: TGTGCCAGCAGTGGACATACTGGCACCGGGGAGCTGTTTTTT
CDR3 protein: CASSGHTGTGELFF

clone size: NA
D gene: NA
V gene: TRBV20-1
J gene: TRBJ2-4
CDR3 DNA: TGCAGTGGGGGAGCCAAAAACATTCAGTACTTC
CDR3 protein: CSGGAKNIQYF

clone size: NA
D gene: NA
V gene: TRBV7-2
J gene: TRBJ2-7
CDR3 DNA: TGTGCCAGCAGCTTCAGGGATGTCCACGAGCAGTACTTC
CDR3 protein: CASSFRDVHEQYF

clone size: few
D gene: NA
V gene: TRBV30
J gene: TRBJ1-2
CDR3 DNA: TGTGCCTGGAGGAAGGGACCCCGCCAGGGCTACACCTTC
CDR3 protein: CAWRKGPRQGYTF

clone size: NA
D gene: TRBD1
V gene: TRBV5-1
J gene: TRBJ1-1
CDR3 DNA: TGCGCCAGCAGCCCCTGGGACAGGGGGGAGACTGAAGCTTTCTTT
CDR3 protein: CASSPWDRGETEAFF

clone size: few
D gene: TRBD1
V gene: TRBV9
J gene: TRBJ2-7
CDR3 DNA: TGTGCCAGCAGCGTAGCCCCAGGAGGACAGGGCTTGTACGAGCAGTACTTC
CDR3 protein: CASSVAPGGQGLYEQYF

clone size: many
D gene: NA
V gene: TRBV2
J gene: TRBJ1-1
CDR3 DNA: TGTGCCAGCAGTTCCCAGGGAACTGAAGCTTTCTTT
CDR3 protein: CASSSQGTEAFF

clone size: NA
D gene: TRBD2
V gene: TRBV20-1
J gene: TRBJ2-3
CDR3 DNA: TGCAGTGCTGCTACTTCGGGAGGCAGCGCAGATACGCAGTATTTT
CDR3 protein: CSAATSGGSADTQYF